The clone carrying this T cell receptor (beta chain) has just a few counts. Its antigen is undetermined. TCRdb called the 5' RACE reads again in MiXCR, with one record for every CDR3 protein. Of approximately 400,000 distinct CDR3 sequences listed, approximately 26% were seen once; the top ten hold roughly 0.8%. This sample is part of a study of CD8 T cells in ankylosing spondylitis. Findings and caveats of the study: Blood of patients with ankylosing spondylitis appeared to be characterized by a TCR beta motif of eight highly homologous variants.

The sequenced material came from blood, either unsorted or a sorted T cell fraction (not recorded which). The sequence derives from a male donor with ankylosing spondylitis.

The CDR3 DNA is TGCGCCAGCAGCGAAGGGACAGGGTACACTGAAGCTTTCTTT. Protein product: CASSEGTGYTEAFF. This chain connects TRBV5-1 to TRBJ1-1; TRBD1 aligns across 9 bases. Germline V gene sequence: CDR1 SGHRS, CDR2 YFSETQ. CDR3 size: 14 residues. The junction had 4 bases not matched to a gene; V was cut back by 4 bases and J by 3 bases.